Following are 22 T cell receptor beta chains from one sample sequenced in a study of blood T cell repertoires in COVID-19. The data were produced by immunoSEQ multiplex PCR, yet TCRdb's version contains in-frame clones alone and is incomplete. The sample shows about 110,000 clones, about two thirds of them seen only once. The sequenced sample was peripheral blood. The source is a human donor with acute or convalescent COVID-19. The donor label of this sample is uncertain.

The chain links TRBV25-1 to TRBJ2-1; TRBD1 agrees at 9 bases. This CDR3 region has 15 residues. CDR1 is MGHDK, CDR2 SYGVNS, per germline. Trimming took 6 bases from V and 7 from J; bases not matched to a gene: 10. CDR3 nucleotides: TGTGCCAGCAGCCGACCGGGACAGGGTGTAAATGAGCAGTTCTTC. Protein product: CASSRPGQGVNEQFF.

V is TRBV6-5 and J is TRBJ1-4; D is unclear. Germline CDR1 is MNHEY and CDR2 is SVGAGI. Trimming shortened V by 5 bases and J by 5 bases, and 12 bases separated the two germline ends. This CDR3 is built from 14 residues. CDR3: CASSKRTRNEKLFF. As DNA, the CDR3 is TGTGCCAGCAGTAAGCGGACCCGCAATGAAAAACTGTTTTTT.

DNA of the CDR3: TGCGCCAGCAGTGGACGGACAGGGCCGCAAGAGACCCAGTACTTC. Translating it yields CASSGRTGPQETQYF. The J gene is TRBJ2-5, the V gene TRBV5-1, with 8 bases lining up with TRBD1. The CDR3 has 15 residues. The junction had 8 bases not matched to a gene; V was cut back by 5 bases and J by 2 bases. Germline CDR1 SGHRS, CDR2 YFSETQ.

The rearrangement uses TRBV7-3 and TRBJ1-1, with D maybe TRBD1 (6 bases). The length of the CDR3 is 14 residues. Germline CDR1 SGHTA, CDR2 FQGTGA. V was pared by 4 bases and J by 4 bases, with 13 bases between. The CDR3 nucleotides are TGTGCCAGCAGCTATTCGGGGGGGCGCACTGAAGCTTTCTTT. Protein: CASSYSGGRTEAFF. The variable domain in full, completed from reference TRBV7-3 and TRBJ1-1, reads GAGVSQTPSNKVTEKGKYVELRCDPISGHTALYWYRQSLGQGPEFLIYFQGTGAADDSGLPNDRFFAVRPEGSVSTLKIQRTERGDSAVYLCASSYSGGRTEAFFGQGTRLTVV.

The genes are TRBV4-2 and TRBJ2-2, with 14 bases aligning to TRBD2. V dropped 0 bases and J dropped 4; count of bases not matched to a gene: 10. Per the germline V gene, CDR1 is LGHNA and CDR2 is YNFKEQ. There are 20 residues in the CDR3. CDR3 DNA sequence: TGTGCCAGCAGCCAAGATGGGGAGACTAGCGGGGGGGCCGTCACCGGGGAGCTGTTTTTT. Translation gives CASSQDGETSGGAVTGELFF.

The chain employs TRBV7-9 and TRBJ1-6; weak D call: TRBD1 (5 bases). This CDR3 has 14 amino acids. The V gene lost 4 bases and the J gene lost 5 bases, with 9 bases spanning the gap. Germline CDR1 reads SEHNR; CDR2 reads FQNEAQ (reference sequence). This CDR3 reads CASSYGGDNSPLHF. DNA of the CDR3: TGTGCCAGCAGCTACGGAGGGGATAATTCACCCCTCCACTTT.

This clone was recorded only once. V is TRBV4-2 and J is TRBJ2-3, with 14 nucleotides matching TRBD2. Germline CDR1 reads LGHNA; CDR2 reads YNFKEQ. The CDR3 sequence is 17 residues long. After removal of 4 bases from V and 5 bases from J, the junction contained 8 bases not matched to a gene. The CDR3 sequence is CASSPQGTSGGEDTQYF. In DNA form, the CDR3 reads TGTGCCAGCAGCCCTCAGGGGACTAGCGGGGGCGAAGATACGCAGTATTTT.

The CDR3 protein is CASSPRDRVPDGSPLHF. CDR3 nucleotide sequence: TGCGCCAGCAGCCCTAGAGACAGGGTCCCTGACGGTTCACCCCTCCACTTT. V usage is TRBV4-1 and J usage is TRBJ1-6; 7 bases match TRBD1. With 4 bases clipped from V and 9 bases from J, the junction kept 15 bases outside the gene matches. The CDR3 has 17 amino acids. Germline assignment: CDR1 MGHRA and CDR2 YSYEKL.

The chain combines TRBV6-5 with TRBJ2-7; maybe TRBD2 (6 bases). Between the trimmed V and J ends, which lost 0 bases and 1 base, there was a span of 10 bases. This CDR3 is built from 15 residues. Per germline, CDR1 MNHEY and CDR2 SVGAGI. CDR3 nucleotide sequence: TGTGCCAGCAGTTACTCCCAGGGAGGATCCTACGAGCAGTACTTC. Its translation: CASSYSQGGSYEQYF.

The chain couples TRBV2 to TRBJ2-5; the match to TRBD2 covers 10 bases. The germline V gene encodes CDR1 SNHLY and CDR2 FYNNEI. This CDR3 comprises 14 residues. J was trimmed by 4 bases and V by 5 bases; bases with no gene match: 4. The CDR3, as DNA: TGTGCCAGCAGTATACTAGCGGGGAGAGAGACCCAGTACTTC. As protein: CASSILAGRETQYF.

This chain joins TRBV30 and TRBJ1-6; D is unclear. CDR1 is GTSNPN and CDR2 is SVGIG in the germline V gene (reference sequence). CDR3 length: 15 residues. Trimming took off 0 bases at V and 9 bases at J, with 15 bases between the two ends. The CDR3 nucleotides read TGTGCCTGGAGTGTACCCGGTTGGCGGGCTTCACCCCTCCACTTT. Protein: CAWSVPGWRASPLHF.

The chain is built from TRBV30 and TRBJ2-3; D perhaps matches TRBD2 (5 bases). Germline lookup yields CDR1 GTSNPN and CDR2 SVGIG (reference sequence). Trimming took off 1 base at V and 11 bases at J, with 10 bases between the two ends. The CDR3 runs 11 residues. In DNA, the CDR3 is TGTGCCTGGAGTGAGAGGGCATGGCAGTATTTT. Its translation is CAWSERAWQYF.

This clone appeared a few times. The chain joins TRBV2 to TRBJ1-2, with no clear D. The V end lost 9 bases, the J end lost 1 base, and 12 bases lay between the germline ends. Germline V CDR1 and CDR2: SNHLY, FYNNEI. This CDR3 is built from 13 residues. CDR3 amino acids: CASGLGGNYGYTF. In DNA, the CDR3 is TGTGCCAGTGGGCTAGGAGGTAACTATGGCTACACCTTC.

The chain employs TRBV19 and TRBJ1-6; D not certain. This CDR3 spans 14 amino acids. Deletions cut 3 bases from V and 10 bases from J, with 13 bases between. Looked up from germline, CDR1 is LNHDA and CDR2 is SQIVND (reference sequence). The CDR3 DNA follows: TGTGCCAGTAGTATGGTACGGGGTGAGTCACCCCTCCACTTT. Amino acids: CASSMVRGESPLHF.

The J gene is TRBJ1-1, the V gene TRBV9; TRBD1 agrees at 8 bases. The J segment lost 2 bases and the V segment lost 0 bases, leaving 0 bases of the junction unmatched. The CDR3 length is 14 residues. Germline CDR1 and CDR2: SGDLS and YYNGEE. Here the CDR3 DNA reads TGTGCCAGCAGCGTAGCAGGGGGCAACACTGAAGCTTTCTTT. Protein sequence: CASSVAGGNTEAFF.

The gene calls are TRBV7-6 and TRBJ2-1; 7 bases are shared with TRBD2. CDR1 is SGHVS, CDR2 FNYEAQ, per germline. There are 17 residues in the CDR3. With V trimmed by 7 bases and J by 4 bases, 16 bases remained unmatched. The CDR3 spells CASIDRLGGGIYNEQFF. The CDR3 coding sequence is TGTGCCAGCATCGATCGTCTGGGCGGGGGAATATACAATGAGCAGTTCTTC.

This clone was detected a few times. CDR3 nucleotide sequence: TGCGCCAGCAGCGAACAGGGGGCGAACACTGAAGCTTTCTTT. It specifies CASSEQGANTEAFF. The chain employs TRBV5-1 and TRBJ1-1, with TRBD1 identical over 9 bases. The germline CDR1 and CDR2 sequences are SGHRS and YFSETQ. With 4 bases clipped from V and 1 base from J, the junction kept 2 bases outside the gene matches. The CDR3 is made up of 14 amino acids.

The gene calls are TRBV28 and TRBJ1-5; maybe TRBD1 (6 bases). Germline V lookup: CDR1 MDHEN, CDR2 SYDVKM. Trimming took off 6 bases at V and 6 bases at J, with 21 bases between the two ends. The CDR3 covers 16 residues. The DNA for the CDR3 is TGTGCCAGCAGCCGCCCCGGGCGGGGGGGGCTTCAGCCCCAGCATTTT. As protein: CASSRPGRGGLQPQHF. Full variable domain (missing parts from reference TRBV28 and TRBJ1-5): DVKVTQSSRYLVKRTGEKVFLECVQDMDHENMFWYRQDPGLGLRLIYFSYDVKMKEKGDIPEGYSVSREKKERFSLILESASTNQTSMYLCASSRPGRGGLQPQHFGDGTRLSIL.

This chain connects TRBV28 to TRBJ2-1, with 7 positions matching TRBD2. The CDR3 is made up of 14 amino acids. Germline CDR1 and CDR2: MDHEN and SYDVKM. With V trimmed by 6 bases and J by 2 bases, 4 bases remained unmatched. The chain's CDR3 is CASRRDYPYNEQFF. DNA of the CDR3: TGTGCCAGCAGAAGGGACTACCCCTACAATGAGCAGTTCTTC. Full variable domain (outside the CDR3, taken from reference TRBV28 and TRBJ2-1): DVKVTQSSRYLVKRTGEKVFLECVQDMDHENMFWYRQDPGLGLRLIYFSYDVKMKEKGDIPEGYSVSREKKERFSLILESASTNQTSMYLCASRRDYPYNEQFFGPGTRLTVL.

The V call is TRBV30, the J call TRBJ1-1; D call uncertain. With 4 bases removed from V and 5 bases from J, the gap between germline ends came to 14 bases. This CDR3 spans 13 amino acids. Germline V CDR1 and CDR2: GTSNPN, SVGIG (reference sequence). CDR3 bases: TGTGCCTGGACGGCTGGGTGGAGGACTGAAGCTTTCTTT. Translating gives CAWTAGWRTEAFF.

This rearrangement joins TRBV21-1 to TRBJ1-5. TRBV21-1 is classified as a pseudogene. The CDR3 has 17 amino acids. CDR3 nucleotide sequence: TGTGCCAGCAGCAAAGTGATTATCGGGGGATCGGATCAGCCCCAGCATTTT. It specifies CASSKVIIGGSDQPQHF.

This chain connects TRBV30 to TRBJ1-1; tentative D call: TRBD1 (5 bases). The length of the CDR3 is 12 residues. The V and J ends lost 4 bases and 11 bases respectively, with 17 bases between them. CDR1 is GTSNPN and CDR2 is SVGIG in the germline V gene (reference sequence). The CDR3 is CAWTHDGARAFF. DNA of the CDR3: TGTGCCTGGACGCATGATGGGGCGCGGGCTTTCTTT.